Included here is one TCR beta chain sequence, with context. This specimen comes from a study of blood T cell repertoires in COVID-19. CDR3 length: 14 residues. Produced via immunoSEQ multiplex PCR; TCRdb's table is partial and in-frame only. The data contain approximately 280,000 clones, around nine tenths of them seen just once; the ten biggest clones take up approximately 2.6%. Individuals aged about 18 to 89 years were recruited from 24 US areas. V gene TRBV21-1 combines with J gene TRBJ2-7; the table's D call, TRBD1, was not checked against the DNA. TRBV21-1 is termed a pseudogene. The clonotype comes from a woman aged 18-29 years who had recovered from COVID-19. The sample comprised PBMCs or T cells enriched from blood (not recorded which). Written as DNA, the CDR3 is TGTGCCAGCAGCCGTCGGGACAGGGTGAACGAGCAGTACTTC. Residues: CASSRRDRVNEQYF.